A single sample is the source of the 14 T cell receptor beta chains below, sequenced in a study of CD8 T cells in ankylosing spondylitis. TCRdb redid the calling of the 5' RACE reads with MiXCR, one entry per CDR3 protein. There are about 270,000 distinct CDR3 sequences in the sample; 30% to 40% occur only once, and roughly 4.2% lies in the top ten. Specimen: blood, either unsorted or a sorted T cell fraction (not recorded which). These receptors came from a male donor with ankylosing spondylitis or in good health (not recorded which).

The chain links TRBV12-3 or TRBV12-4 to TRBJ2-3; no clear D. CDR3 size: 17 residues. The ends were cut back, 7 bases at V and 0 bases at J, with 20 bases in the middle. The CDR3 loop reads CASTGPVDDASTDTQYF. In DNA form, the CDR3 reads TGTGCCAGCACCGGACCCGTGGACGATGCTAGCACAGATACGCAGTATTTT.

V and J are TRBV12-3 or TRBV12-4 and TRBJ2-5; D is unclear. The CDR3 is made up of 15 amino acids. V was cut by 1 base and J by 3 bases, with 12 bases left in between. CDR3 DNA: TGTGCCAGCAGTTTAGTGCCGGGTTGGGAAGAGACCCAGTACTTC. Translated: CASSLVPGWEETQYF.

This clonotype has only one observation. J is TRBJ2-3 and V is TRBV20-1; 11 nucleotides agree with TRBD2. V shed 6 bases and J 11 bases; nucleotides not matched to a gene: 13. CDR1 and CDR2 (germline): DFQATT, SNEGSKA (reference sequence). This CDR3 has 14 residues. The CDR3 region is CSANSGGVTMEQYF. In nucleotides, the CDR3 is TGCAGTGCCAATAGCGGGGGGGTTACAATGGAGCAGTATTTT.

This clonotype was observed a few times. This chain joins TRBV5-5 and TRBJ2-5; D is unclear. The CDR3 sequence is 14 residues long. Germline CDR1 reads SGHKS; CDR2 reads YYEKEE (reference sequence). Trimming stripped 0 bases from V and 4 bases from J, with 10 bases between. The CDR3 nucleotides read TGTGCCAGCAGCTTGGCCCCCAGTGGAGAGACCCAGTACTTC. Translating gives CASSLAPSGETQYF.

This chain connects TRBV20-1 to TRBJ2-2; 10 bases map to TRBD1. The CDR3 loop spans 12 amino acids. V dropped 6 bases and J dropped 6; count of bases not matched to a gene: 1. The V gene's germline CDR1 is DFQATT and CDR2 SNEGSKA (reference sequence). CDR3 region: CSADRGSGELFF. The DNA of the CDR3 is TGCAGTGCGGACAGGGGGTCCGGGGAGCTGTTTTTT.

This clonotype was counted a single time. The chain couples TRBV6-5 to TRBJ2-1, with 9 nucleotides matching TRBD1. Germline V CDR1 and CDR2: MNHEY, SVGAGI. The CDR3 totals 16 residues. J gave up 7 bases and V 3 bases, and 10 bases lay outside the gene matches. In DNA, the CDR3 is TGTGCCAGCAGTTATACCGGGACAGGGAGCCCGAATGAGCAGTTCTTC. Protein product: CASSYTGTGSPNEQFF.

J is TRBJ2-1 and V is TRBV28; D perhaps matches TRBD2 (7 bases). V lost 6 bases and J lost 6, with 18 bases in between. CDR1 and CDR2 (germline): MDHEN, SYDVKM. The CDR3 covers 15 residues. Here the CDR3 DNA reads TGTGCCAGCAGCCCGTCGGGGGGCCGGGGCAATGAGCAGTTCTTC. This gives the protein CASSPSGGRGNEQFF.

This clonotype was seen only a few times. The rearrangement uses TRBV11-2 and TRBJ1-2; D not resolved. Germline V lookup: CDR1 SGHAT, CDR2 FQNNGV. Trimming took 1 base from V and 6 from J, leaving 12 bases between them. This CDR3 has 14 residues. Here the CDR3 reads CASSLGVGSDGYTF. The CDR3 nucleotides read TGTGCCAGCAGCTTAGGGGTAGGCTCCGATGGCTACACCTTC.

V gene TRBV12-3 or TRBV12-4 combines with J gene TRBJ1-2; tentatively, D is TRBD1 (5 bases). The CDR3 totals 15 residues. V lost 5 bases, J lost 0 bases, and 13 bases lay in between. For the CDR3, the DNA is TGTGCCAGCAGTCCCCGGTGGGGGGCTAACTATGGCTACACCTTC. It yields the protein CASSPRWGANYGYTF.

In this sample, this clonotype turned up a few times. The chain is built from TRBV20-1 and TRBJ2-7; possibly TRBD1 for D (5 bases). The CDR3 has 14 residues. Germline V lookup: CDR1 DFQATT, CDR2 SNEGSKA (reference sequence). V gave up 0 bases and J gave up 2 bases, with 11 bases separating them. Here the CDR3 reads CSARDSAGTYEQYF. CDR3 DNA: TGCAGTGCTAGAGATTCGGCAGGGACCTACGAGCAGTACTTC.

This clonotype was observed a handful of times. The CDR3 bases are TGTGCCAGCACCGGGGGATCTGGGGAGACCCAGTACTTC. This encodes CASTGGSGETQYF. The genes are TRBV12-3 or TRBV12-4 and TRBJ2-5; TRBD2 might be the D (6 bases). V gave up 7 bases and J gave up 5 bases, with 14 bases separating them. The CDR3 contains 13 residues.

The rearrangement links TRBV15 to TRBJ2-5; weak D call: TRBD2 (6 bases). Deletions cut 0 bases from V and 5 bases from J, with 10 bases between. This CDR3 comprises 14 residues. Germline CDR1 reads LNHNV; CDR2 reads YYDKDF (reference sequence). CDR3 coding DNA: TGTGCCACCAGCAGAGATAAGGGAGGCGAGACCCAGTACTTC. This sequence encodes CATSRDKGGETQYF.

V is TRBV12-3 or TRBV12-4 and J is TRBJ1-1; TRBD1 is a possible D gene (6 bases). The CDR3 has 14 amino acids. The V gene lost 3 bases and the J gene lost 0 bases, with 8 bases spanning the gap. The CDR3 region has the DNA TGTGCCAGCAGTTTGAGGGGGGTGAACACTGAAGCTTTCTTT. It is translated as CASSLRGVNTEAFF.

This clonotype was seen a handful of times. The V gene is TRBV29-1, the J gene TRBJ1-1; D not certain. Germline lookup yields CDR1 SQVTM and CDR2 ANQGSEA. V lost 4 bases and J 3 bases, leaving 9 bases between the germline ends. This CDR3 has 12 residues. Written as DNA, the CDR3 is TGCAGCGTTGTGCGACTGGACACTGAAGCTTTCTTT. Protein product: CSVVRLDTEAFF.